Listed below are T cell receptor beta chains from one sample, sequenced in a study of CD8 T cells in ankylosing spondylitis. TCRdb re-derived calls from the 5' RACE reads in MiXCR, one entry per CDR3 protein. The sample holds around 230,000 distinct CDR3 sequences, 7% to 10% seen once. Sequenced: blood, either unsorted or a sorted T cell fraction (not recorded which). The receptors shown here come from a female donor with ankylosing spondylitis or in good health (not recorded which). The CDR3 runs from the conserved cysteine through the conserved F or W. The order of the fields is CDR3 length, V gene, clone size, J gene, D gene, CDR3 protein, CDR3 DNA. D genes are given only for firm matches. Part of the rows lack a size; the others show once, few, many or a class for expanded clones.

cdr3_length: 13
v_call: TRBV20-1
clone_size: many
j_call: TRBJ1-5
d_call: .
cdr3_aa: CSALTGFNQPQHF
cdr3_nt: TGCAGTGCTTTAACAGGGTTTAATCAGCCCCAGCATTTT

cdr3_length: 17
v_call: TRBV7-2
clone_size: many
j_call: TRBJ2-3
d_call: TRBD1
cdr3_aa: CASSFGPGGVSTDTQYF
cdr3_nt: TGTGCCAGCAGCTTCGGTCCAGGGGGAGTTAGCACAGATACGCAGTATTTT

cdr3_length: 13
v_call: TRBV12-3/TRBV12-4
clone_size: .
j_call: TRBJ2-3
d_call: .
cdr3_aa: CASSPDFSDAQYF
cdr3_nt: TGTGCCAGCAGCCCCGATTTTTCCGATGCGCAGTATTTT

cdr3_length: 11
v_call: TRBV25-1
clone_size: .
j_call: TRBJ1-1
d_call: .
cdr3_aa: CASSRSTFAFF
cdr3_nt: TGTGCCAGCAGTAGGTCGACATTTGCTTTCTTT

cdr3_length: 14
v_call: TRBV28
clone_size: many
j_call: TRBJ2-5
d_call: .
cdr3_aa: CASSPGTVEETQYF
cdr3_nt: TGTGCCAGCAGTCCCGGGACCGTGGAAGAGACCCAGTACTTC

cdr3_length: 15
v_call: TRBV20-1
clone_size: many
j_call: TRBJ2-6
d_call: .
cdr3_aa: CSASLREMSANVLTF
cdr3_nt: TGCAGTGCTAGTTTGAGGGAAATGTCGGCCAACGTCCTGACTTTC

cdr3_length: 14
v_call: TRBV30
clone_size: .
j_call: TRBJ2-2
d_call: .
cdr3_aa: CAWTPKRLTGELFF
cdr3_nt: TGTGCCTGGACCCCGAAACGGCTCACCGGGGAGCTGTTTTTT

cdr3_length: 15
v_call: TRBV11-2
clone_size: few
j_call: TRBJ2-3
d_call: TRBD2
cdr3_aa: CASSLGRFGTDTQYF
cdr3_nt: TGTGCCAGCAGCCTCGGGAGGTTTGGCACAGATACGCAGTATTTT

cdr3_length: 15
v_call: TRBV5-1
clone_size: many
j_call: TRBJ2-1
d_call: TRBD2
cdr3_aa: CASSASGSSYNEQFF
cdr3_nt: TGCGCCAGCAGCGCCAGCGGGAGCTCCTACAATGAGCAGTTCTTC

cdr3_length: 14
v_call: TRBV20-1
clone_size: many
j_call: TRBJ2-7
d_call: .
cdr3_aa: CSARPGGGSYEQYF
cdr3_nt: TGCAGTGCTAGGCCTGGAGGGGGCTCCTACGAGCAGTACTTC

cdr3_length: 16
v_call: TRBV12-3/TRBV12-4
clone_size: many
j_call: TRBJ2-2
d_call: .
cdr3_aa: CASSSGQRLNTGELFF
cdr3_nt: TGTGCCAGCAGTTCTGGACAGAGACTTAACACCGGGGAGCTGTTTTTT

cdr3_length: 14
v_call: TRBV7-8
clone_size: many
j_call: TRBJ1-1
d_call: .
cdr3_aa: CASSLGLQNTEAFF
cdr3_nt: TGTGCCAGCAGCTTAGGACTACAGAACACTGAAGCTTTCTTT

cdr3_length: 13
v_call: TRBV2
clone_size: many
j_call: TRBJ2-7
d_call: .
cdr3_aa: CASSEDTFYEQYF
cdr3_nt: TGTGCCAGCAGTGAAGACACGTTCTACGAGCAGTACTTC

cdr3_length: 14
v_call: TRBV12-3/TRBV12-4
clone_size: many
j_call: TRBJ2-4
d_call: .
cdr3_aa: CASADPLAKNIQYF
cdr3_nt: TGTGCCAGCGCGGACCCGTTAGCCAAAAACATTCAGTACTTC

cdr3_length: 12
v_call: TRBV15
clone_size: .
j_call: TRBJ2-7
d_call: .
cdr3_aa: CATSGDSYELYF
cdr3_nt: TGTGCCACCAGCGGAGATTCCTACGAGCTGTACTTC

cdr3_length: 17
v_call: TRBV5-1
clone_size: many
j_call: TRBJ2-1
d_call: TRBD2
cdr3_aa: CASSLIGLAGGNNEQFF
cdr3_nt: TGCGCCAGCAGCTTGATCGGACTAGCGGGAGGCAACAATGAGCAGTTCTTC

cdr3_length: 14
v_call: TRBV20-1
clone_size: many
j_call: TRBJ1-3
d_call: TRBD1
cdr3_aa: CSAEDRGRGNTIYF
cdr3_nt: TGCAGTGCTGAGGACAGGGGCCGGGGAAACACCATATATTTT

cdr3_length: 13
v_call: TRBV9
clone_size: .
j_call: TRBJ2-7
d_call: .
cdr3_aa: CASSVKSGGGQYF
cdr3_nt: TGTGCCAGCAGCGTCAAGTCAGGAGGGGGGCAGTACTTC